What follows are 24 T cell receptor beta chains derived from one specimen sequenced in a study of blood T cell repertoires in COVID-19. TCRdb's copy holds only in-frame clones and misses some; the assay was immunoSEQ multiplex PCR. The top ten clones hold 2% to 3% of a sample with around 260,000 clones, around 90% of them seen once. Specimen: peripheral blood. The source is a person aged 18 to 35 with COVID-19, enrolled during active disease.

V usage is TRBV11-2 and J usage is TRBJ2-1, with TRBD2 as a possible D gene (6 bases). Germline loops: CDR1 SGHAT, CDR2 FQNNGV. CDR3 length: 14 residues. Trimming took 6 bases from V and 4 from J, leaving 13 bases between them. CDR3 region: CASSISGTYNEQFF. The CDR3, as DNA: TGTGCCAGCAGTATTAGCGGAACGTACAATGAGCAGTTCTTC.

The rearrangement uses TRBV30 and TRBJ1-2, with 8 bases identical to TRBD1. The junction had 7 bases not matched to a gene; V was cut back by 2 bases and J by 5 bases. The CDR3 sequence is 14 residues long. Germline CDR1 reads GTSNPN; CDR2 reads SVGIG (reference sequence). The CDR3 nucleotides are TGTGCCTGGAGTCCAGGGGGCCCGGTTTATGGCTACACCTTC. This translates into CAWSPGGPVYGYTF.

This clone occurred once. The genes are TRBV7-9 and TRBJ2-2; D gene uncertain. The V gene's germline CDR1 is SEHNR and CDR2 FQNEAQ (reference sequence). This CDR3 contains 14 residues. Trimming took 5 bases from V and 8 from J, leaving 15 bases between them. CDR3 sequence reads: CASSPFGSRGELFF. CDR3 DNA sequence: TGTGCCAGCAGCCCGTTCGGGTCCCGAGGGGAGCTGTTTTTT.

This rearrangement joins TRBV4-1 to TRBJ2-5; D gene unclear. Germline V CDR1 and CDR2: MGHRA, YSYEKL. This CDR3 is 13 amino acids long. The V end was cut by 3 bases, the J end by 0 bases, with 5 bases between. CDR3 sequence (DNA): TGCGCCAGCAGCCAGTCCGACCAAGAGACCCAGTACTTC. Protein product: CASSQSDQETQYF.

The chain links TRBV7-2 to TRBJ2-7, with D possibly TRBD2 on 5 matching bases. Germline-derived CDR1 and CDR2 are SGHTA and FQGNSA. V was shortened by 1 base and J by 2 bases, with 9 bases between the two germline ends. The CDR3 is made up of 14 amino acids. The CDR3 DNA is TGTGCCAGCAGCTTAGTCGGGGTTCCCTACGAGCAGTACTTC. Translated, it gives CASSLVGVPYEQYF.

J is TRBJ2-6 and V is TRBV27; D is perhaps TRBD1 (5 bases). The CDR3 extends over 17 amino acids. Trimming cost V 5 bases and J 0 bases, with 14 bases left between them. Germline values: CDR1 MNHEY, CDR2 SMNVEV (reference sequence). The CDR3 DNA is TGTGCCAGCAGTCAAGACAGCTGGAGCTCTGGGGCCAACGTCCTGACTTTC. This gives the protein CASSQDSWSSGANVLTF. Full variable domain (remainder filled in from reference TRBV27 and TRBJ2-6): EAQVTQNPRYLITVTGKKLTVTCSQNMNHEYMSWYRQDPGLGLRQIYYSMNVEVTDKGDVPEGYKVSRKEKRNFPLILESPSPNQTSLYFCASSQDSWSSGANVLTFGAGSRLTVL.

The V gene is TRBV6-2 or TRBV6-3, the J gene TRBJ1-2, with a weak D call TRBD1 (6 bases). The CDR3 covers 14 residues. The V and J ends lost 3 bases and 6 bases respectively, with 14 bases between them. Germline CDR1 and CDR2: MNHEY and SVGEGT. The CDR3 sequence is CASSYMGDRNGYTF. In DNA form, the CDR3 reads TGTGCCAGCAGTTATATGGGTGACAGGAATGGCTACACCTTC.

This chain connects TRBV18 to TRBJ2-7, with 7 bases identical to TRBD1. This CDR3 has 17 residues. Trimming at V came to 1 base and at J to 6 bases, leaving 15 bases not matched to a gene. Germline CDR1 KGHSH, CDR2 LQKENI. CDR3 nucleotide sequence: TGTGCCAGCTCACCACAGGGCCTAACCGGACAGGTGGTCGAGCAGTACTTC. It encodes CASSPQGLTGQVVEQYF.

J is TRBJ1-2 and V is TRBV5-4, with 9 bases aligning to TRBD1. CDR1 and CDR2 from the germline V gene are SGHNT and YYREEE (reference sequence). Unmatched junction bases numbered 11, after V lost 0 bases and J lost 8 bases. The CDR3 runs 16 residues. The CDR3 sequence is CASSLGGRDRVAGYTF. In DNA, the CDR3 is TGTGCCAGCAGCTTGGGTGGAAGGGACAGGGTCGCAGGCTACACCTTC.

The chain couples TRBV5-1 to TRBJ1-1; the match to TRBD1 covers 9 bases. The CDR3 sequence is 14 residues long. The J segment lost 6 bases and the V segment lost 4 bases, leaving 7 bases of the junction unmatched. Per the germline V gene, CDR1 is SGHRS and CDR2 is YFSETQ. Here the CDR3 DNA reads TGCGCCAGCAGCGGGGACAGGGAGATCCCTGAAGCTTTCTTT. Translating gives CASSGDREIPEAFF. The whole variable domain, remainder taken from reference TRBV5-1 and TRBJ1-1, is KAGVTQTPRYLIKTRGQQVTLSCSPISGHRSVSWYQQTPGQGLQFLFEYFSETQRNKGNFPGRFSGRQFSNSRSEMNVSTLELGDSALYLCASSGDREIPEAFFGQGTRLTVV.

CDR3 protein: CASSLGGLTSYEQYF. CDR3 in DNA: TGTGCCAGCAGCTTGGGGGGCCTAACCTCCTACGAGCAGTACTTC. The V and J genes are TRBV5-5 and TRBJ2-7, with D possibly TRBD1 on 5 matching bases. The V end was cut by 0 bases, the J end by 0 bases, with 10 bases between. Germline V gene data show CDR1 as SGHKS and CDR2 as YYEKEE (reference sequence). This CDR3 is 15 amino acids long. Complete variable domain (other parts from reference TRBV5-5 and TRBJ2-7): DAGVTQSPTHLIKTRGQQVTLRCSPISGHKSVSWYQQVLGQGPQFIFQYYEKEERGRGNFPDRFSARQFPNYSSELNVNALLLGDSALYLCASSLGGLTSYEQYFGPGTRLTVT.

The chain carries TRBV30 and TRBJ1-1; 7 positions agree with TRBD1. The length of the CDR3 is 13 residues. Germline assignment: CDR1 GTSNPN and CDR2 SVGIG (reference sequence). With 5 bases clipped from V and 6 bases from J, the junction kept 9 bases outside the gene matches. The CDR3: CAWSGGTAPEAFF. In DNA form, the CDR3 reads TGTGCCTGGTCTGGGGGGACAGCGCCTGAAGCTTTCTTT.

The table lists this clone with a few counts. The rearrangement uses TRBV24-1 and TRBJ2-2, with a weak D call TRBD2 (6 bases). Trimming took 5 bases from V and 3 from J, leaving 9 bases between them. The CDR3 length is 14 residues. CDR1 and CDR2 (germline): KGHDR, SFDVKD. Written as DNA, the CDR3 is TGTGCCACCAGTGGGGGGACTGACACCGGGGAGCTGTTTTTT. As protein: CATSGGTDTGELFF.

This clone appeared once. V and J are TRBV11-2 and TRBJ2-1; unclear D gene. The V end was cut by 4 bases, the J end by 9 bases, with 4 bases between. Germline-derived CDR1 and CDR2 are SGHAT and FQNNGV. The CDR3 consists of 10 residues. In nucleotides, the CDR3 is TGTGCCAGCAGCTACGGTGAGCAGTTCTTC. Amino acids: CASSYGEQFF.

The CDR3 loop reads CASSLVTRGDEKLFF. CDR3 sequence (DNA): TGTGCCAGCAGCTTAGTGACCAGGGGAGACGAAAAACTGTTTTTT. V is TRBV7-9 and J is TRBJ1-4; a possible D gene is TRBD1 (6 bases). CDR3 length: 15 residues. The V gene lost 1 base and the J gene lost 8 bases, with 14 bases spanning the gap. Germline CDR1 reads SEHNR; CDR2 reads FQNEAQ (reference sequence). The full variable domain, rest sourced from reference TRBV7-9 and TRBJ1-4, is DTGVSQNPRHKITKRGQNVTFRCDPISEHNRLYWYRQTLGQGPEFLTYFQNEAQLEKSRLLSDRFSAERPKGSFSTLEIQRTEQGDSAMYLCASSLVTRGDEKLFFGSGTQLSVL.

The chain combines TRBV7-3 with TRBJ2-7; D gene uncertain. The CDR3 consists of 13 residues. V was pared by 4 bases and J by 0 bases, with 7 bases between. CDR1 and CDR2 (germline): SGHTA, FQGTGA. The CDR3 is CASSSGPSYEQYF. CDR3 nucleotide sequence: TGTGCCAGCAGCTCTGGGCCCTCCTACGAGCAGTACTTC. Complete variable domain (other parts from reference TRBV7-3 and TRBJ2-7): GAGVSQTPSNKVTEKGKYVELRCDPISGHTALYWYRQSLGQGPEFLIYFQGTGAADDSGLPNDRFFAVRPEGSVSTLKIQRTERGDSAVYLCASSSGPSYEQYFGPGTRLTVT.

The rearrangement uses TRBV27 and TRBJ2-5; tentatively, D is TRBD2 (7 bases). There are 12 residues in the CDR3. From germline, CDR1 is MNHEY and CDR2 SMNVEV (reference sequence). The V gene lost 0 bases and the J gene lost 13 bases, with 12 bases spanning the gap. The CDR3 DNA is TGTGCCAGCAGTTTATCTGGGGGGGGCTTGTACTTC. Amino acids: CASSLSGGGLYF.

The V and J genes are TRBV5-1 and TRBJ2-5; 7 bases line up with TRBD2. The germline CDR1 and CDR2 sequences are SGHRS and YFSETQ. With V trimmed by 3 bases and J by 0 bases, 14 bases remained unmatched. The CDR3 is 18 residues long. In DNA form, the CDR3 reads TGCGCCAGCAGCTCCCCCCTATGGGGGGGAATGTACCAAGAGACCCAGTACTTC. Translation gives CASSSPLWGGMYQETQYF.

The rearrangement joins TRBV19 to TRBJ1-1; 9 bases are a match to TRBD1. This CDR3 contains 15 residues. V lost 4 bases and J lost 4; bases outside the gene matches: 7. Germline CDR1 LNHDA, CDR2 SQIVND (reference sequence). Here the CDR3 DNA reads TGTGCCAGTAGTAGCGTCACAGGGGGCCTCACTGAAGCTTTCTTT. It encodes CASSSVTGGLTEAFF.

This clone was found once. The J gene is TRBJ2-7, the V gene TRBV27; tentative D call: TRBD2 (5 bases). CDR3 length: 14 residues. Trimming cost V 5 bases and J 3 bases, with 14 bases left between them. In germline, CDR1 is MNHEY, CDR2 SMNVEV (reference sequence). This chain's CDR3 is CASSKGLAHYEQYF. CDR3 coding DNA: TGTGCCAGCAGTAAAGGACTGGCACACTACGAGCAGTACTTC.

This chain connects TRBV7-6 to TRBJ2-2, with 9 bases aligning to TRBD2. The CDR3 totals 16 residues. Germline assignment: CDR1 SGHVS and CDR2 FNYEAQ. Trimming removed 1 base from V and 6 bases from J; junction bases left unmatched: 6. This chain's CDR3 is CASSLGVSGSSGELFF. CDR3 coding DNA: TGTGCCAGCAGCTTAGGCGTTAGCGGGAGTTCCGGGGAGCTGTTTTTT.

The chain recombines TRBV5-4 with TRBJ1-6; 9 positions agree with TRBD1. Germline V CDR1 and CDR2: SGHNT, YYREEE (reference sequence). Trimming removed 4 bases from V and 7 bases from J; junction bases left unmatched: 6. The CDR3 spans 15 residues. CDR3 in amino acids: CASSEGTGQNSPLHF. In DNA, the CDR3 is TGTGCCAGCAGCGAGGGGACAGGGCAAAATTCACCCCTCCACTTT.

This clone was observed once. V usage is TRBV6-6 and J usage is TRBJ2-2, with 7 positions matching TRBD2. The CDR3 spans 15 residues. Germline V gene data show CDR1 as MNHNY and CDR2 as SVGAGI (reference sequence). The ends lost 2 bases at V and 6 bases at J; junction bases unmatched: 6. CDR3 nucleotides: TGTGCCAGCAGTTACGTCGCGGGAGTGTCCGGGGAGCTGTTTTTT. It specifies CASSYVAGVSGELFF.

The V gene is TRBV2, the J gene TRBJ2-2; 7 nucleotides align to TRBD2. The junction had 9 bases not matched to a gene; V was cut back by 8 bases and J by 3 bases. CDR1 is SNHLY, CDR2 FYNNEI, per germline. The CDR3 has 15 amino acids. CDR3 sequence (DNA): TGTGCCAGCGACGGCGGGAGAGTCGACACCGGGGAGCTGTTTTTT. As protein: CASDGGRVDTGELFF.